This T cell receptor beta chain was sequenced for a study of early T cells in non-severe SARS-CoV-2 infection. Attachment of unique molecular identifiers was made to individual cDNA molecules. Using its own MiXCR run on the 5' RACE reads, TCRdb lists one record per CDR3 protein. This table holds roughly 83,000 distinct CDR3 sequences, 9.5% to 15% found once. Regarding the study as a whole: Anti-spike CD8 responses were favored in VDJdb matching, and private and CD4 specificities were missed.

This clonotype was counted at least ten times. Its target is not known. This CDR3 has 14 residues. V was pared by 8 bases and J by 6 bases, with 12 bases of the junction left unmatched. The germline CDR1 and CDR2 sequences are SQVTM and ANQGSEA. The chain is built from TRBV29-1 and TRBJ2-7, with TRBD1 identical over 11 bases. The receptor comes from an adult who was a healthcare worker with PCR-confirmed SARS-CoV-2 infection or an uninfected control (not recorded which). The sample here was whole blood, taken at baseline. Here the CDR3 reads CSFEEGQGAREQYF. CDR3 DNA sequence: TGCAGCTTCGAAGAAGGACAGGGGGCCCGCGAGCAGTACTTC.